This TCR beta chain was found in a study of cytomegalovirus exposure and HLA in healthy donors. The PCR ran on 60 Vbeta and 13 Jbeta primers. Sequencing was performed with immunoSEQ multiplex PCR; in TCRdb, only in-frame clones are kept and a portion is missing. The sample records fewer than 200,000 clones, 60% to 85% being singletons. Germline loops: CDR1 LNHDA, CDR2 SQIVND (reference sequence). There are 13 residues in the CDR3. With 6 bases clipped from V and 3 bases from J, the junction kept 4 bases outside the gene matches. This clone was found once. What it recognizes is unknown. The study, taken as a whole, reports: Later work showed greater clonal expansion in HLA-associated TCR beta chains than in equally common others. In presence/absence analyses, roughly uniform sequencing depth across donors was assumed.

The chain uses TRBV19 and TRBJ1-1; 7 bases are shared with TRBD1. The sequencing input was PBMCs. This receptor was obtained from a male donor in good health and CMV-seropositive. The CDR3 protein is CASSPTGYTEAFF. In DNA, the CDR3 is TGTGCCAGTAGCCCGACAGGGTACACTGAAGCTTTCTTT.